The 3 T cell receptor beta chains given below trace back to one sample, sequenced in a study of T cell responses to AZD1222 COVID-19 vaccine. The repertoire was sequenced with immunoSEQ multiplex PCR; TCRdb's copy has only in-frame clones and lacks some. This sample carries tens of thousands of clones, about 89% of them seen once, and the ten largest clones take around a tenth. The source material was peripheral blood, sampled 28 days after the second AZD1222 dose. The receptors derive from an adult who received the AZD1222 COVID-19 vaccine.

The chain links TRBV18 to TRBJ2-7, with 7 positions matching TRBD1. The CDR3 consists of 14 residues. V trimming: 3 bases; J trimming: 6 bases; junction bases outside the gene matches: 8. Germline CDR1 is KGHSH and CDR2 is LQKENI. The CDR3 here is CASSPGQFAGEQYF. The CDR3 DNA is TGTGCCAGCTCACCGGGACAGTTTGCCGGCGAGCAGTACTTC.

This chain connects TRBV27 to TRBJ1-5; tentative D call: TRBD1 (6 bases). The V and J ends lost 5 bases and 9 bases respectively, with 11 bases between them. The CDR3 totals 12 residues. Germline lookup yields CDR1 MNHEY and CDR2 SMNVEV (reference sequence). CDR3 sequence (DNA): TGTGCCAGCAGTGTGAAGGGGGGGCCCCAGCATTTT. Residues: CASSVKGGPQHF.

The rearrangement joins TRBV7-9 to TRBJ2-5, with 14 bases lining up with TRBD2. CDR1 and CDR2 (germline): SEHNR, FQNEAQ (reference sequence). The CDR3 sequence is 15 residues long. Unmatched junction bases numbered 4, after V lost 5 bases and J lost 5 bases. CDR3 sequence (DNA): TGTGCCAGCAGCCTAGGGACTAGCGGGAGCGAGACCCAGTACTTC. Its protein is CASSLGTSGSETQYF.